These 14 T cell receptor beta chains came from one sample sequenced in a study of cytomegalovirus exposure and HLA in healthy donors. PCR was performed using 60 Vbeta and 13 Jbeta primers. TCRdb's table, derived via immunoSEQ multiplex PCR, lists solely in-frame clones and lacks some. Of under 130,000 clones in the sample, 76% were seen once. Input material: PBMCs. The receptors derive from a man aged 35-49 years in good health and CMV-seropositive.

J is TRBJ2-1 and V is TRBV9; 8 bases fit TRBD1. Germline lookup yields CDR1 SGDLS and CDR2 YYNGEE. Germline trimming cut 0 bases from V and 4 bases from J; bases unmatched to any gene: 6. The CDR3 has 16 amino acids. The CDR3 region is CASSVETGDMYNEQFF. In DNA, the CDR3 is TGTGCCAGCAGCGTAGAGACAGGGGATATGTACAATGAGCAGTTCTTC.

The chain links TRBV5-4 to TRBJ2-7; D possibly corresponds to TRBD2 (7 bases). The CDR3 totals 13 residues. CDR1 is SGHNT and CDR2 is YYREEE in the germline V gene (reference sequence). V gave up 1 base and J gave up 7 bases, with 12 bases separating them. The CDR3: CASSLKGGPEQYF. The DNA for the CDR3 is TGTGCCAGCAGCTTGAAGGGGGGGCCTGAGCAGTACTTC. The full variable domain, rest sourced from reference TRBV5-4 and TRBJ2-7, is ETGVTQSPTHLIKTRGQQVTLRCSSQSGHNTVSWYQQALGQGPQFIFQYYREEENGRGNFPPRFSGLQFPNYSSELNVNALELDDSALYLCASSLKGGPEQYFGPGTRLTVT.

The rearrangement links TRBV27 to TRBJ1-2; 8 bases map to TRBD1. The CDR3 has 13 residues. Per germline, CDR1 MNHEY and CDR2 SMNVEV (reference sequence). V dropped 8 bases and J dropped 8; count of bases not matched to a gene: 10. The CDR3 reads CASRPTGGVGYTF. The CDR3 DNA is TGTGCCAGCCGTCCCACAGGGGGAGTAGGCTACACCTTC.

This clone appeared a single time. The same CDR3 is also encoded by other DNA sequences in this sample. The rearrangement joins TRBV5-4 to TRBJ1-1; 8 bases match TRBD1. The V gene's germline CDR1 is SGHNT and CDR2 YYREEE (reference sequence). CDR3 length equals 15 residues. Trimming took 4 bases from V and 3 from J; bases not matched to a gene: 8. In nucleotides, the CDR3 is TGTGCCAGCAGCGAGGTGACAGGGGAGTACACTGAAGCTTTCTTT. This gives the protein CASSEVTGEYTEAFF.

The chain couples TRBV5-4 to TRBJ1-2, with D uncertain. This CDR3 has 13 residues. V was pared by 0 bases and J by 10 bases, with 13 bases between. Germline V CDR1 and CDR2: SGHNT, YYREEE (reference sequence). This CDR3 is CASSLVASDSYTF. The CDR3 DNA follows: TGTGCCAGCAGCTTGGTTGCCAGCGACTCCTACACCTTC.

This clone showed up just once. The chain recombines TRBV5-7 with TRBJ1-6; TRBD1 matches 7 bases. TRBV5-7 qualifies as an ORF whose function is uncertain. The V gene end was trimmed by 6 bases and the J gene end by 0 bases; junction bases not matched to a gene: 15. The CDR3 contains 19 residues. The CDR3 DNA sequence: TGTGCCAGCAACCCGGGACAGCAGTCTAGCAGCTCCTATAATTCACCCCTCCACTTT. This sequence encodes CASNPGQQSSSSYNSPLHF.

The CDR3 DNA reads as TGCGCCAGCAGCCAGATTGGACAGGGGGCTGGGAACACTGAAGCTTTCTTT. It is translated as CASSQIGQGAGNTEAFF. This rearrangement joins TRBV4-3 to TRBJ1-1, with 11 nucleotides matching TRBD1. There are 17 residues in the CDR3. Germline CDR1 reads LGHNA; CDR2 reads YSLEER. J gave up 1 base and V 3 bases, and 7 bases lay outside the gene matches.

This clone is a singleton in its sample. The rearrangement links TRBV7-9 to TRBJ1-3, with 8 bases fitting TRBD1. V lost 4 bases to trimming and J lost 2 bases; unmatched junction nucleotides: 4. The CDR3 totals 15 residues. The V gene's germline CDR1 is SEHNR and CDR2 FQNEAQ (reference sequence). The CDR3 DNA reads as TGTGCCAGCAGCTCGACGACAGGGGCTGGAAACACCATATATTTT. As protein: CASSSTTGAGNTIYF. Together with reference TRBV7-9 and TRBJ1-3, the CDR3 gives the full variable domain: DTGVSQNPRHKITKRGQNVTFRCDPISEHNRLYWYRQTLGQGPEFLTYFQNEAQLEKSRLLSDRFSAERPKGSFSTLEIQRTEQGDSAMYLCASSSTTGAGNTIYFGEGSWLTVV.

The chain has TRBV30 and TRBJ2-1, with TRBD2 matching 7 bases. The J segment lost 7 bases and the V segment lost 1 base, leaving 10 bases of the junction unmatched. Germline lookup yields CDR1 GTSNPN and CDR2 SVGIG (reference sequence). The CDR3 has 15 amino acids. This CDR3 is CAWSALRTSGNEQFF. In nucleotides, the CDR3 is TGTGCCTGGAGTGCACTCCGGACTAGTGGGAATGAGCAGTTCTTC. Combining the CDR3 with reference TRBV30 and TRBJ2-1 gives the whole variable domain SQTIHQWPATLVQPVGSPLSLECTVEGTSNPNLYWYRQAAGRGLQLLFYSVGIGQISSEVPQNLSASRPQDRQFILSSKKLLLSDSGFYLCAWSALRTSGNEQFFGPGTRLTVL.

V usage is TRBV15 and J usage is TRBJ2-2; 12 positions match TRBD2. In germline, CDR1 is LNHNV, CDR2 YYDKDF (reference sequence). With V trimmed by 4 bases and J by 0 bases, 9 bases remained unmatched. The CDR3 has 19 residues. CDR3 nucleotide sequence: TGTGCCACCAGCACCTTAAAAGGACTAGCGGGGACGAACACCGGGGAGCTGTTTTTT. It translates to CATSTLKGLAGTNTGELFF.

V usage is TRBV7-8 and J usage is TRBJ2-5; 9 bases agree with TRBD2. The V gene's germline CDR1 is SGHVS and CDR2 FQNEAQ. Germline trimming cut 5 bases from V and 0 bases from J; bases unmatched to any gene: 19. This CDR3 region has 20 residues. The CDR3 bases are TGTGCCAGCAGCCCGCGGCGGGGGGGCAGACTCGGGGGGGACCAAGAGACCCAGTACTTC. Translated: CASSPRRGGRLGGDQETQYF. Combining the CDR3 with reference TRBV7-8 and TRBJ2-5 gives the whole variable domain GAGVSQSPRYKVAKRGQDVALRCDPISGHVSLFWYQQALGQGPEFLTYFQNEAQLDKSGLPSDRFFAERPEGSVSTLKIQRTQQEDSAVYLCASSPRRGGRLGGDQETQYFGPGTRLLVL.

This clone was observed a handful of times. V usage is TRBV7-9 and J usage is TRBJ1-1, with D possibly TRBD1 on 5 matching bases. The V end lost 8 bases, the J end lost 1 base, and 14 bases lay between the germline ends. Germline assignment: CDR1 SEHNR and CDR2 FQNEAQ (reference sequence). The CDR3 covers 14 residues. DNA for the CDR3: TGTGCCAGCGGTCCCAGGGATAGGAACACTGAAGCTTTCTTT. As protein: CASGPRDRNTEAFF.

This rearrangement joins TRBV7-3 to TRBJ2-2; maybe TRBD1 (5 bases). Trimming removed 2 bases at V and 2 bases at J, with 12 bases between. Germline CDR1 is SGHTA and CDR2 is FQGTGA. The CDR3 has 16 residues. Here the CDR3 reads CASSLYRTTNTGELFF. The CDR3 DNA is TGTGCCAGCAGCTTATACAGGACCACTAACACCGGGGAGCTGTTTTTT.

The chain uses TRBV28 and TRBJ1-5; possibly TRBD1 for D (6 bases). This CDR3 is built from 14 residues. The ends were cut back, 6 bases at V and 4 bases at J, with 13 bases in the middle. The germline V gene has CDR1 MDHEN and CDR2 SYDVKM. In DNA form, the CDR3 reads TGTGCCAGCAGCACAGGGTTTGGGAATCAGCCCCAGCATTTT. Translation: CASSTGFGNQPQHF.